The next 32 T cell receptor beta chains were all read from a single sample in a study of T cells after posttransplantation cyclophosphamide. The method was immunoSEQ multiplex PCR; TCRdb's version includes in-frame clones alone and lacks a portion of them. The sample is made up of over 45,000 clones, none counted only once. The specimen was PBMCs. The receptors come from a man in his forties or fifties in good health, CMV-negative, and a related stem cell transplant donor.

This clone was seen many times. CDR3 nucleotide sequence: TGTGCCAGCAGCGCCACGCGGATCGGGGAGCTGTTTTTT. Amino acid sequence: CASSATRIGELFF. This chain uses TRBV7-3 with TRBJ2-2; D call uncertain. This CDR3 has 13 residues. V was shortened by 5 bases and J by 7 bases, with 11 bases between the two germline ends. The germline V gene encodes CDR1 SGHTA and CDR2 FQGTGA. Full variable domain (rest looked up from reference TRBV7-3 and TRBJ2-2): GAGVSQTPSNKVTEKGKYVELRCDPISGHTALYWYRQSLGQGPEFLIYFQGTGAADDSGLPNDRFFAVRPEGSVSTLKIQRTERGDSAVYLCASSATRIGELFFGEGSRLTVL.

This clone appeared many times. The genes are TRBV5-1 and TRBJ1-1; no definite D call. Trimming left V 5 bases short and J 3 bases short, with 14 bases between. Germline V gene sequence: CDR1 SGHRS, CDR2 YFSETQ. The CDR3 length is 14 residues. The CDR3 DNA follows: TGCGCCAGCAGATACCGGAGCGGAGACACTGAAGCTTTCTTT. Translating gives CASRYRSGDTEAFF.

There are many counts of this clone. This chain joins TRBV7-3 and TRBJ2-7, with TRBD2 matching over 8 bases. Germline CDR1 reads SGHTA; CDR2 reads FQGTGA. CDR3 length: 14 residues. V gave up 4 bases and J gave up 2 bases; unmatched junction bases: 4. This CDR3 reads CASSSSGGPYEQYF. As DNA, the CDR3 is TGTGCCAGCAGCTCCTCGGGGGGGCCCTACGAGCAGTACTTC.

There are many counts of this clone. The CDR3: CAISDRSNTEAFF. The CDR3 coding sequence is TGTGCCATCAGTGACAGGTCCAACACTGAAGCTTTCTTT. The gene calls are TRBV10-3 and TRBJ1-1, with no clear D. CDR1 and CDR2 (germline): ENHRY, SYGVKD. Between the trimmed V and J ends, which lost 3 bases and 2 bases, there was a span of 7 bases. This CDR3 comprises 13 residues.

This clone was counted at least ten times. The genes are TRBV6-1 and TRBJ2-7, with 7 bases matching TRBD1. The CDR3 length is 13 residues. V was clipped by 8 bases and J by 7 bases; unmatched bases: 11. Germline V lookup: CDR1 MNHNS, CDR2 SASEGT. CDR3: CASGTAATAEQYF. Written as DNA, the CDR3 is TGTGCCAGCGGGACAGCTGCAACTGCTGAGCAGTACTTC.

This clone was picked up a small number of times. The junction shows a germline mismatch at one end, possibly a read error. This rearrangement joins TRBV10-3 to TRBJ1-5; D ambiguous. This CDR3 contains 13 residues. Germline assignment: CDR1 ENHRY and CDR2 SYGVKD. Here the CDR3 DNA reads TGTGCCAGCAGTGAAGCGCAAGAGCGGCCCCAGCATTTT. Encoded protein: CASSEAQERPQHF.

In its sample, this clone was seen many times. This rearrangement joins TRBV10-3 to TRBJ2-3, with 13 bases lining up with TRBD2. V was pared by 5 bases and J by 0 bases, with 5 bases of the junction left unmatched. CDR1 and CDR2 from the germline V gene are ENHRY and SYGVKD. The CDR3 spans 17 residues. The CDR3 here is CAISLGTSGTSTDTQYF. CDR3 in DNA: TGTGCCATCAGTCTGGGGACTAGCGGGACTAGCACAGATACGCAGTATTTT.

In its sample, this clone was seen many times. The rearrangement joins TRBV29-1 to TRBJ2-7; no firm D call. The CDR3 extends over 12 amino acids. Per the germline V gene, CDR1 is SQVTM and CDR2 is ANQGSEA. V lost 8 bases and J lost 2, with 13 bases in between. CDR3 region: CSFRGEAYEQYF. The CDR3 nucleotides are TGCAGCTTCCGAGGCGAGGCCTACGAGCAGTACTTC.

This clone was counted at least ten times. V is TRBV20-1 and J is TRBJ2-1, with D uncertain. Germline V gives CDR1 DFQATT, CDR2 SNEGSKA (reference sequence). This CDR3 has 11 residues. The V gene lost 6 bases and the J gene lost 6 bases, with 9 bases spanning the gap. The CDR3 is CSALDGNEQFF. Written as DNA, the CDR3 is TGCAGTGCGCTAGATGGCAATGAGCAGTTCTTC.

This clone was seen repeatedly, ten times or more. V gene TRBV27 combines with J gene TRBJ2-3; 12 bases map to TRBD2. Germline V gene data show CDR1 as MNHEY and CDR2 as SMNVEV (reference sequence). The CDR3 covers 15 residues. V lost 11 bases and J lost 2; bases outside the gene matches: 8. CDR3 DNA: TGTGCCGTTGCCCCTAGCGGGAGGGACACAGATACGCAGTATTTT. This codes for CAVAPSGRDTDTQYF.

There are many counts of this clone. The rearrangement joins TRBV7-9 to TRBJ1-2; D not resolved. Germline V gives CDR1 SEHNR, CDR2 FQNEAQ (reference sequence). The CDR3 contains 14 residues. V lost 8 bases, J lost 7 bases, and 20 bases lay in between. CDR3 coding DNA: TGTGCCAGCGACGAAAGACTTCAGAGAGGTGGCTACACCTTC. Translation gives CASDERLQRGGYTF.

This clone was picked up many times. This chain uses TRBV7-9 with TRBJ2-7; a weak D match, TRBD2 (6 bases). V was cut by 1 base and J by 5 bases, with 21 bases left in between. Germline CDR1 SEHNR, CDR2 FQNEAQ (reference sequence). This CDR3 is built from 17 residues. The CDR3 sequence is CASSLGKPGPRGNEQYF. The CDR3 DNA sequence: TGTGCCAGCAGCTTAGGGAAACCGGGACCGCGCGGGAACGAGCAGTACTTC. The variable domain in full, with the rest retrieved from reference TRBV7-9 and TRBJ2-7, is DTGVSQNPRHKITKRGQNVTFRCDPISEHNRLYWYRQTLGQGPEFLTYFQNEAQLEKSRLLSDRFSAERPKGSFSTLEIQRTEQGDSAMYLCASSLGKPGPRGNEQYFGPGTRLTVT.

This clone was found many times. The V and J genes are TRBV28 and TRBJ2-2, with a possible D match to TRBD2 (6 bases). Germline CDR1 and CDR2: MDHEN and SYDVKM. The CDR3 has 16 amino acids. Trimming left V 5 bases short and J 4 bases short, with 17 bases between. CDR3 in amino acids: CASSSSGSGLTGELFF. CDR3 DNA: TGTGCCAGCAGTAGTTCCGGGAGTGGACTCACCGGGGAGCTGTTTTTT.

This clone was recorded at least ten times. This chain links TRBV4-3 with TRBJ1-4; D unresolved. This CDR3 comprises 14 residues. V was cut by 1 base and J by 8 bases, with 11 bases left in between. Germline CDR1 LGHNA, CDR2 YSLEER. The DNA of the CDR3 is TGCGCCAGCAGCCAAGTCAGGACGGGAGAAAAACTGTTTTTT. Amino acid sequence: CASSQVRTGEKLFF.

In its sample, this clone was seen many times. The rearrangement links TRBV4-1 to TRBJ2-7; 8 positions agree with TRBD1. V shed 3 bases and J 1 base; nucleotides not matched to a gene: 2. The germline V gene has CDR1 MGHRA and CDR2 YSYEKL. The CDR3 length is 14 residues. Here the CDR3 reads CASSQRTGSYEQYF. CDR3 DNA: TGCGCCAGCAGCCAGAGGACAGGGTCCTACGAGCAGTACTTC.

This clone was found many times. This CDR3 is CASRSGTSGLHREFF. CDR3 nucleotide sequence: TGTGCCAGCAGGTCCGGGACTAGTGGTCTCCATAGGGAGTTCTTC. The rearrangement joins TRBV27 to TRBJ2-1; 8 nucleotides agree with TRBD2. Germline lookup yields CDR1 MNHEY and CDR2 SMNVEV (reference sequence). The CDR3 is made up of 15 amino acids. V trimming: 6 bases; J trimming: 14 bases; junction bases outside the gene matches: 18.

In this sample, this clone turned up many times. The chain links TRBV27 to TRBJ2-7; TRBD1 is a possible D gene (6 bases). Trimming took off 2 bases at V and 5 bases at J, with 13 bases between the two ends. CDR3 length equals 14 residues. Germline V gene sequence: CDR1 MNHEY, CDR2 SMNVEV (reference sequence). CDR3 bases: TGTGCCAGCAGTTTAATAGGGGGTGGTCACGAGCAGTACTTC. Translating it yields CASSLIGGGHEQYF.

This clone occurred many times. The chain has TRBV9 and TRBJ2-7; TRBD1 matches 10 bases. Germline lookup yields CDR1 SGDLS and CDR2 YYNGEE. Unmatched junction bases numbered 5, after V lost 4 bases and J lost 7 bases. The CDR3 is 13 residues long. The chain's CDR3 is CASSTGQGEEQYF. The CDR3 DNA reads TGTGCCAGCAGCACCGGACAGGGGGAAGAGCAGTACTTC.

This clone was seen at least ten times. The chain has TRBV2 and TRBJ2-1; 9 nucleotides line up with TRBD2. With V trimmed by 4 bases and J by 3 bases, 4 bases remained unmatched. CDR3 size: 15 residues. Germline V lookup: CDR1 SNHLY, CDR2 FYNNEI. The CDR3 sequence is CASSAPSGIYNEQFF. CDR3 coding DNA: TGTGCCAGCAGTGCTCCTAGCGGGATCTACAATGAGCAGTTCTTC.

This clone was recorded many times. The rearrangement links TRBV27 to TRBJ2-5; D gene ambiguous. Trimming removed 3 bases from V and 4 bases from J, with 12 bases in between. This CDR3 comprises 14 residues. In germline, CDR1 is MNHEY, CDR2 SMNVEV (reference sequence). CDR3 protein: CASSFRPSRETQYF. CDR3 nucleotide sequence: TGTGCCAGCAGTTTCCGGCCTAGTCGAGAGACCCAGTACTTC.

This clone was seen ten or more times. V usage is TRBV18 and J usage is TRBJ2-3; 10 bases are a match to TRBD2. The CDR3 is made up of 16 amino acids. J lost 2 bases, V lost 6 bases, and 8 bases had no gene match. Germline lookup yields CDR1 KGHSH and CDR2 LQKENI. The CDR3 bases are TGTGCCAGCTCGCAGACTAGCGGGCAGGCCACAGATACGCAGTATTTT. This translates into CASSQTSGQATDTQYF.

This clone was seen many times. The V call is TRBV27, the J call TRBJ2-1, with D unclear. V was clipped by 2 bases and J by 9 bases, with 8 bases between them. CDR1 MNHEY and CDR2 SMNVEV come from the germline V gene (reference sequence). The CDR3 is 12 residues long. The CDR3 DNA reads as TGTGCCAGCAGTTTAAAAGCCGGTGAGCAGTTCTTC. Its translation is CASSLKAGEQFF.

This clone appeared many times. The V and J genes are TRBV19 and TRBJ2-6, with D maybe TRBD1 (5 bases). The CDR3 consists of 17 residues. From germline, CDR1 is LNHDA and CDR2 SQIVND (reference sequence). The V and J ends lost 3 bases and 10 bases respectively, with 22 bases between them. The CDR3 region has the DNA TGTGCCAGTAGTATGATCGGAATGGACGGTAGGGGAAACGTCCTGACTTTC. Amino acid sequence: CASSMIGMDGRGNVLTF.

Ten or more counts support this clone. The chain carries TRBV5-4 and TRBJ1-5, with D maybe TRBD1 (6 bases). V was clipped by 0 bases and J by 0 bases, with 7 bases between them. CDR1 and CDR2 from the germline V gene are SGHNT and YYREEE (reference sequence). The CDR3 consists of 15 residues. The chain's CDR3 is CASSLGTASNQPQHF. In nucleotides, the CDR3 is TGTGCCAGCAGCTTGGGGACAGCTAGCAATCAGCCCCAGCATTTT. Using reference TRBV5-4 and TRBJ1-5 for the parts outside the CDR3, the full variable domain is ETGVTQSPTHLIKTRGQQVTLRCSSQSGHNTVSWYQQALGQGPQFIFQYYREEENGRGNFPPRFSGLQFPNYSSELNVNALELDDSALYLCASSLGTASNQPQHFGDGTRLSIL.

There are many counts of this clone. V is TRBV6-1 and J is TRBJ1-1, with 9 bases identical to TRBD1. The germline V gene has CDR1 MNHNS and CDR2 SASEGT. There are 15 residues in the CDR3. Trimming removed 6 bases from V and 2 bases from J; junction bases left unmatched: 7. This chain's CDR3 is CASSDPGQGNTEAFF. CDR3 DNA: TGTGCCAGCAGCGATCCGGGACAGGGTAACACTGAAGCTTTCTTT.

Ten or more counts support this clone. The rearrangement joins TRBV6-1 to TRBJ1-5; D ambiguous. Looked up from germline, CDR1 is MNHNS and CDR2 is SASEGT. The CDR3 runs 17 residues. V dropped 2 bases and J dropped 4 bases, with 18 bases sitting between them. The CDR3 loop reads CASSETVRGLRNQPQHF. As DNA, the CDR3 is TGTGCCAGCAGTGAAACCGTACGCGGTTTGAGGAATCAGCCCCAGCATTTT.

This clone appeared many times. The chain links TRBV5-1 to TRBJ2-1; a possible D gene is TRBD2 (6 bases). The CDR3 consists of 19 residues. Germline CDR1 SGHRS, CDR2 YFSETQ. V lost 4 bases and J lost 5, with 28 bases in between. CDR3 bases: TGCGCCAGCAGCATAACATCCGGGACTTTCCCTACCCTAGACAATGAGCAGTTCTTC. The encoded protein is CASSITSGTFPTLDNEQFF.

In its sample, this clone was seen many times. The V and J genes are TRBV10-3 and TRBJ2-2; 11 bases align to TRBD2. This CDR3 comprises 17 residues. Germline CDR1 reads ENHRY; CDR2 reads SYGVKD. The V segment lost 3 bases and the J segment 5 bases; nucleotides outside the gene matches: 8. This chain's CDR3 is CAISDPGLAGLTGELFF. In DNA form, the CDR3 reads TGTGCCATCAGTGACCCTGGACTAGCGGGTTTGACCGGGGAGCTGTTTTTT.

This clone has a count of ten or more. This chain connects TRBV4-1 to TRBJ1-6; D perhaps matches TRBD1 (5 bases). Germline CDR1 is MGHRA and CDR2 is YSYEKL. The CDR3 loop spans 13 amino acids. V lost 4 bases and J 10 bases, leaving 11 bases between the germline ends. The CDR3 loop reads CASSLGGRSPLHF. The CDR3 nucleotides are TGCGCCAGCAGCCTTGGGGGGAGGTCACCCCTCCACTTT.

This clone was seen repeatedly, ten times or more. The chain couples TRBV5-1 to TRBJ1-2; possible D gene TRBD1, 6 bases. V lost 1 base, J lost 6 bases, and 16 bases lay in between. CDR1 is SGHRS and CDR2 is YFSETQ in the germline V gene. This CDR3 has 15 residues. CDR3 loop: CASSLQDRGFHGYTF. Written as DNA, the CDR3 is TGCGCCAGCAGCTTGCAGGACAGAGGTTTCCATGGCTACACCTTC. Variable domain in full (rest from reference TRBV5-1 and TRBJ1-2): KAGVTQTPRYLIKTRGQQVTLSCSPISGHRSVSWYQQTPGQGLQFLFEYFSETQRNKGNFPGRFSGRQFSNSRSEMNVSTLELGDSALYLCASSLQDRGFHGYTFGSGTRLTVV.

The sample holds many counts of this clone. This chain links TRBV18 with TRBJ1-2, with TRBD1 matching over 8 bases. Germline V gene data show CDR1 as KGHSH and CDR2 as LQKENI. There are 14 residues in the CDR3. Trimming at V came to 3 bases and at J to 7 bases, leaving 7 bases not matched to a gene. The CDR3 DNA reads TGTGCCAGCTCACCTAGGACAGGGTCGTTTGGCTACACCTTC. As protein: CASSPRTGSFGYTF.

This clone has at least ten counts. V and J are TRBV7-9 and TRBJ2-1; 7 bases line up with TRBD2. The CDR3 sequence is 15 residues long. Germline values: CDR1 SEHNR, CDR2 FQNEAQ (reference sequence). The J segment lost 4 bases and the V segment lost 3 bases, leaving 6 bases of the junction unmatched. DNA of the CDR3: TGTGCCAGCAGCTTTGCGGGAGCGGGTTACAATGAGCAGTTCTTC. Its protein product is CASSFAGAGYNEQFF.